Here is one TCR beta chain with its context. It lacks a known antigen. No per-base quality is available; no much larger clone lies one base away. The 39 donors, aged about 6 to 100 years, were systemically healthy Caucasian individuals from Russia. Each donor gave around 9.9 milliliters of peripheral blood, collected into EDTA-treated Vacutainer tubes. Ficoll-Paque density-gradient centrifugation was used to isolate PBMCs, with at least 6.5 million per sample. Total RNA, at least 6 micrograms per sample, was extracted from PBMCs with Trizol reagent. For every donor, an aliquot of PBMCs went through flow cytometry to measure the percentages of naive CD45RAhigh/CD27high T cells. From a lookup of the germline V gene, CDR1 and CDR2 are LGHNA and YSLEER. There are 15 amino acids in the CDR3, from cysteine to phenylalanine inclusive. Only CDR3 DNA remains: 45 bases, in frame from the first base. After removal of 3 bases from V and 0 bases from J, the junction retains 2 bases not matched to a gene.

Library preparation was by 5' RACE. The run used an Illumina HiSeq 2500. A second about 7 to 11 cycle PCR used a sample-barcoded 5' primer and a J-beta primer mix. A template-switch 5' adaptor carrying 12 random nucleotides introduced a unique molecular identifier onto each TCR beta cDNA molecule. Each sample yielded at least 2.5 million CDR3-containing paired-end reads. All of the RNA was converted into first-strand cDNA using the Mint cDNA synthesis kit, with a TRBC-specific oligonucleotide serving as the primer. Following uracil-DNA glycosylase treatment, a first 18-cycle PCR with universal primers M1SS and BC2_uni_R was performed on all cDNA. The source study handled its data this way. Normalization of each sample was performed by random selection of 1 million high-quality reads, each carrying a distinct molecular identifier. Reads sharing molecular identifiers were discarded rather than binned into consensus sequences. CDR3 identification, clonotype clustering and error correction used MiTCR with a Q25 quality threshold and the strictest error-elimination algorithm. Lower-bound total TCR beta diversity was estimated with a nonparametric unseen species model using Euler transformation. Clones were called with MiXCR by TCRdb after fastp trimmed the public reads at Q25, and only in-frame beta chains were retained. One record per CDR3 amino acid sequence lists the most common genes and DNA. These V and J calls derive from TCRdb rather than the authors' analysis. The sample includes roughly 800,000 distinct CDR3 sequences, with more than 45% observed a single time. In total, the top ten clones hold roughly 20% of the sample.

The sample is drawn from a study of blood T cells in healthy people across ages (dated by TCRdb to between 2014 and 2017). About the study as a whole: In model experiments, roughly one uniquely barcoded TCR beta cDNA molecule per two T cells was captured by template switching. The study measured age-related changes in TCR beta repertoire diversity using deep sequencing normalized with unique cDNA molecular identifiers. Four age groups were formed from the donors: young (average roughly 16 years), middle-aged (around 39), aged (62) and long-lived (around 82). Donors of different ages were randomly distributed across sequencing lanes to avoid experimental bias. Using the same blood draw, the study looked at two additional independent replicas of 1 million unique cDNA reads for two donors, one aged 18 to 29 and the other aged 80 or older.

On the study overall, not on this receptor specifically: Conclusive comparison of naive and antigen-experienced compartments was prevented by the profiling of bulk unsorted PBMCs. Compared with the aged group, the long-lived group had more naive CD4+ T cells, fewer expanded clones and increased TCR diversity, a pattern suggesting age selection. Because donor CMV infection status was unknown, age-related changes in expanded clonotypes were potentially confounded. Observed TCR beta diversity per million T cells fell roughly linearly with age, and a significant reduction was already apparent by age about 36. There was a strong correlation between observed TCR beta diversity and the percentage of naive T cells measured by flow cytometry. Total diversity estimates from one million sequenced T cells were considered lower bounds and underestimates.

The origin of this receptor is a man aged 25 to 40 in good health. The sequenced sample consisted of blood. The chain links TRBV4-3 with TRBJ2-1; 7 of the junction bases match TRBD1. The CDR3 region: CASSQDRLSYNEQFF. DNA sequence: TGCGCCAGCAGCCAGGACAGGCTCTCCTACAATGAGCAGTTCTTC.